This T cell receptor (beta chain) stems from a study of CD8 T cells in Susac syndrome (dated by TCRdb to between 2019 and 2020). For context, the study as a whole: Among the sequenced Susac syndrome patients, about six had clinically active disease and about eight were in clinical remission. At the time of blood withdrawal, Susac syndrome patients were either therapy-naive, taking corticosteroids (with some also receiving IVIg), or on IVIg alone. Whether CD8+ T cell activation and differentiation in Susac syndrome was antigen driven was tested using repertoire sequencing. CD8+ T cell repertoire clonality was compared between around eleven healthy donors, approximately 14 Susac syndrome patients and 15 multiple sclerosis patients.

As to this clonotype: What antigen it recognizes has not been identified. The record has no base qualities; no much larger clone is one base away.

Ends trimmed: V by 2 bases, J by 3 bases; bases unmatched to a gene: 15. Reading from cysteine to phenylalanine, the CDR3 counts 17 amino acids. Kept here is only the CDR3 DNA, which spans 51 bases and is read in frame from base 1. Looking up the germline V gene (reference sequence) yields CDR1 DFQATT and CDR2 SNEGSKA. RNA was extracted using the RNeasy kit, and about 0.45 to 1 ug of the RNA was reverse transcribed with random hexamers. The immunoSEQ multiplex PCR assay, covering 54 Vbeta and 13 Jbeta segments, was used to amplify TCR beta CDR3 regions. PCR amplification bias was corrected by using a synthetic template baseline for primer optimization and computational correction. Regarding the original processing steps: Only productive sequences were kept, with reads annotated to V, D and J genes according to IMGT and analyzed in immunoSEQ Analyzer. To calculate clonality, Shannon entropy was normalized by log2 of the number of productive unique sequences and then subtracted from one. For each patient and control, public and private clones were evaluated among the 100 most prevalent clones. Susac-specific clones were defined as absent from healthy and MS cohorts, about 1,100 published viral clones and other ImmuneACCESS disease sequences. Using fastp at Q25 and MiXCR, TCRdb reprocessed the public reads and kept productive beta chains. For every CDR3 protein sequence, its rows merge into one entry that carries the most common genes and DNA. The V and J calls were determined by TCRdb, not by the authors. The sample has approximately 25,000 distinct CDR3 sequences on record, around 93% of them singletons. The ten largest clones take up approximately 0.65% of the sample.

Peripheral blood CD8+ and CD4+ T cells from healthy donors, Susac syndrome patients and multiple sclerosis patients were profiled using high-throughput TCR beta sequencing. The Susac syndrome patients fulfilled recently defined diagnostic criteria for either definite or probable disease. Bulk CD8+ and CD4+ T cells were purified by magnetic negative isolation, while CD8+ TEMRA cells were enriched using FACS. Blood was collected in EDTA tubes and processed within 24 hours, with PBMCs isolated through density gradient centrifugation. PBMCs intended for TCR sequencing were cryopreserved in liquid nitrogen and thawed later in a water bath at 37 degrees C. Purity of sorted or isolated CD4+, CD8+ and CD8+ TEMRA cells was at least 90%. Study-level results and caveats: In the total CD8+ and CD8+ TEMRA repertoires, 15 to 20 and five Susac-specific public clones, respectively, were identified. The study acknowledged that relatively few individuals were included in the TCR sequencing and HLA analysis. Susac syndrome CD8+ repertoires showed clonal expansion, highest in CD8+ TEMRA cells and greater in clinically active than remitting patients.

The chain uses TRBV20-1 and TRBJ1-2; TRBD1 lines up with 7 middle nucleotides. The clonotype originates from a human donor with Susac syndrome. The specimen was CD8+ T cells from PBMCs. The DNA is as follows: TGCAGTGCTAGACCCTCTCTATTCGACAGGGCCCACTATGGCTACACCTTC. This gives the protein CSARPSLFDRAHYGYTF.